These T cell receptor beta chains were read from a single sample in a study of cytomegalovirus exposure and HLA in healthy donors. Measured with immunoSEQ multiplex PCR; TCRdb has only the in-frame clones, and not every one. The sample table includes 110,000 to 150,000 clones. Sequencing was done on a sample of PBMCs. These receptors all stem from a man in his forties in good health and CMV-seronegative. Both conserved end residues are part of each CDR3. Each record gives: V gene, J gene, D gene, CDR3 DNA, CDR3 protein. The D gene is left open where the match is weak.

V gene: TRBV6-5
J gene: TRBJ2-1
D gene: TRBD1
CDR3 DNA: TGTGCCAGCAACCCGGGACAGGGCTATGAGCAGTTCTTC
CDR3 protein: CASNPGQGYEQFF

V gene: TRBV7-8
J gene: TRBJ1-5
D gene: -
CDR3 DNA: TGTGCCAGCAGCTTAGGAGTCCGCAGGGATCATCAGCCCCAGCATTTT
CDR3 protein: CASSLGVRRDHQPQHF

V gene: TRBV29-1
J gene: TRBJ1-5
D gene: -
CDR3 DNA: TGCAGCGTTGCCTGGGGGCCATATCAGCCCCAGCATTTT
CDR3 protein: CSVAWGPYQPQHF

V gene: TRBV5-1
J gene: TRBJ2-2
D gene: -
CDR3 DNA: TGCGCCAGCAGCTTGGCCGGGACATCTGGGGAGCTGTTTTTT
CDR3 protein: CASSLAGTSGELFF

V gene: TRBV7-9
J gene: TRBJ2-7
D gene: TRBD1
CDR3 DNA: TGTGCCAGCAGCTCTCAGGGGGCTTACGAGCAGTACTTC
CDR3 protein: CASSSQGAYEQYF

V gene: TRBV4-3
J gene: TRBJ2-3
D gene: TRBD2
CDR3 DNA: TGCGCCAGCAGCCCTTCGTCAGGAGCGGGGGCGGGAGATACGCAGTATTTT
CDR3 protein: CASSPSSGAGAGDTQYF

V gene: TRBV5-4
J gene: TRBJ2-3
D gene: TRBD2
CDR3 DNA: TGTGCCAGCAGTACTAGCGGGGTCCCAGGCGGTACGCAGTATTTT
CDR3 protein: CASSTSGVPGGTQYF

V gene: TRBV5-5
J gene: TRBJ1-2
D gene: -
CDR3 DNA: TGTGCCAGCAGCTCCCCGGGCGGGGCGGCTGGCTACACCTTC
CDR3 protein: CASSSPGGAAGYTF

V gene: TRBV6-6
J gene: TRBJ2-7
D gene: -
CDR3 DNA: TGTGCCAGCAGTTACGGGCAGAGAAGCTCCTACGAGCAGTACTTC
CDR3 protein: CASSYGQRSSYEQYF

V gene: TRBV6-1
J gene: TRBJ1-6
D gene: -
CDR3 DNA: TGTGCCAGCAGTGTAGGAGGGGGGGATAATTCACCCCTCCACTTT
CDR3 protein: CASSVGGGDNSPLHF

V gene: TRBV28
J gene: TRBJ2-2
D gene: -
CDR3 DNA: TGTGCCAGCACTCTAGGGGCCGACGAAACCGGGGAGCTGTTTTTT
CDR3 protein: CASTLGADETGELFF

V gene: TRBV6-5
J gene: TRBJ2-7
D gene: -
CDR3 DNA: TGTGCCAGCAGTCCGGGACTTTTGAGCTCCTACGAGCAGTACTTC
CDR3 protein: CASSPGLLSSYEQYF

V gene: TRBV7-3
J gene: TRBJ2-7
D gene: -
CDR3 DNA: TGTGCCAGCAGCTTAATGGGCGGGAACTACGAGCAGTACTTC
CDR3 protein: CASSLMGGNYEQYF

V gene: TRBV7-2
J gene: TRBJ1-4
D gene: TRBD1
CDR3 DNA: TGTGCCAGCAGCCTGGCGGGACAGCCTAATGAAAAACTGTTTTTT
CDR3 protein: CASSLAGQPNEKLFF

V gene: TRBV6-6
J gene: TRBJ2-7
D gene: -
CDR3 DNA: TGTGCCAGCAGTTCAACGGGGGGCCATCCGTGGTACTTC
CDR3 protein: CASSSTGGHPWYF

V gene: TRBV2
J gene: TRBJ2-2
D gene: -
CDR3 DNA: TGTGCCAGCACCCCAGGGGGCGGGGGTGGGACCGGGGAGCTGTTTTTT
CDR3 protein: CASTPGGGGGTGELFF

V gene: TRBV7-9
J gene: TRBJ1-5
D gene: -
CDR3 DNA: TGTGCCAGCATGAAAGGGGAAAGCAATCAGCCCCAGCATTTT
CDR3 protein: CASMKGESNQPQHF

V gene: TRBV6-1
J gene: TRBJ2-7
D gene: TRBD1
CDR3 DNA: TGTGCCAGCAGTGAGTGGGGGACAGGGCCCTACGAGCAGTACTTC
CDR3 protein: CASSEWGTGPYEQYF

V gene: TRBV2
J gene: TRBJ1-2
D gene: TRBD1
CDR3 DNA: TGTGCCAGCAGTTCGATGGGACAGGGGAATGGCTACACCTTC
CDR3 protein: CASSSMGQGNGYTF